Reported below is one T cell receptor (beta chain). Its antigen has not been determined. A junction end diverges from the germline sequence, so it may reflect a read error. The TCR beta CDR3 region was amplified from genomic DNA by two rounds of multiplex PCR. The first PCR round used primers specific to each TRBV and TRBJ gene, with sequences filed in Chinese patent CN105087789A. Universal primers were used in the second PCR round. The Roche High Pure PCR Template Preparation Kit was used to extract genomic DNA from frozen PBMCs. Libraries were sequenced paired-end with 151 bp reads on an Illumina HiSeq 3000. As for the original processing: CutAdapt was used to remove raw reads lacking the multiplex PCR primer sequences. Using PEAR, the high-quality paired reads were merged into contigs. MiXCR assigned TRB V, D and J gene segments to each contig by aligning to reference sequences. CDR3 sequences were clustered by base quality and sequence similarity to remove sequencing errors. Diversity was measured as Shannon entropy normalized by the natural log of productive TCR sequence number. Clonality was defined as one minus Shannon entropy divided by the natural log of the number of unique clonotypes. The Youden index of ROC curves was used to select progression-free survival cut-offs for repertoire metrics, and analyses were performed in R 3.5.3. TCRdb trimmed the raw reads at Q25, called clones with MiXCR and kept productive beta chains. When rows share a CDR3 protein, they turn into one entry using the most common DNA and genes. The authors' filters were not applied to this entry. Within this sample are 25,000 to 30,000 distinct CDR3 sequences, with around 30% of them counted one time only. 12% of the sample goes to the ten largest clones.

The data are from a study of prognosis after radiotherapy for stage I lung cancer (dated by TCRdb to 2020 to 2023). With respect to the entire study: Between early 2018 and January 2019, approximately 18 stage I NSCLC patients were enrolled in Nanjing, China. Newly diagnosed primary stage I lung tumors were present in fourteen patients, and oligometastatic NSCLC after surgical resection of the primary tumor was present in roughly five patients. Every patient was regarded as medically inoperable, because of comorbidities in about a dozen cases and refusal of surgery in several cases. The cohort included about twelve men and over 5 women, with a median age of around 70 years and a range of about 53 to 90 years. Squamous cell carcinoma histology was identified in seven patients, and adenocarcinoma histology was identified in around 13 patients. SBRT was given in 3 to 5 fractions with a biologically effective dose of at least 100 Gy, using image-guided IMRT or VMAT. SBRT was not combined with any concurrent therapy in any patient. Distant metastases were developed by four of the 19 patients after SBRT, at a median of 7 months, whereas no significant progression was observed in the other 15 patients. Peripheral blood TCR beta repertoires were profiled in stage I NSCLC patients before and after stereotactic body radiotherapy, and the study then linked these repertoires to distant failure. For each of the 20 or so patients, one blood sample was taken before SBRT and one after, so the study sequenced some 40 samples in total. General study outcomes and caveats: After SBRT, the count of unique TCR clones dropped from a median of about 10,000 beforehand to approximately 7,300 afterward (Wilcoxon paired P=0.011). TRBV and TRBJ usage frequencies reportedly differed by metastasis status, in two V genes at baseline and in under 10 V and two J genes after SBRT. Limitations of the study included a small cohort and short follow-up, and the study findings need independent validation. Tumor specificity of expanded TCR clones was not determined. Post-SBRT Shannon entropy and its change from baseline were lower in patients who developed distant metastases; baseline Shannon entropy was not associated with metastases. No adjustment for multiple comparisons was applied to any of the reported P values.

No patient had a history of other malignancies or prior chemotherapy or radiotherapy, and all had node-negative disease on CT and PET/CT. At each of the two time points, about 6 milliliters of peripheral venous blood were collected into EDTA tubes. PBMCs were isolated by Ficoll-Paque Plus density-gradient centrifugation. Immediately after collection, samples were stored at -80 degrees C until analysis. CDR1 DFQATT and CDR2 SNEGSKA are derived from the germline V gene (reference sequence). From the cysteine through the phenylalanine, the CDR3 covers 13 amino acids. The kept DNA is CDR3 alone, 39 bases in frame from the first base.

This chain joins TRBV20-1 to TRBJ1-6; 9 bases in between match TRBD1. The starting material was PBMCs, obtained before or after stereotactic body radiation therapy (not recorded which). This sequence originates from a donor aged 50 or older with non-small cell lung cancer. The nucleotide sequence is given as TGCAGTGCTTTGGACAGGGGAAATTCACACCTCCACTTT. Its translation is CSALDRGNSHLHF.